The following is a T cell receptor beta chain sequence with its context. Enrolled during active infection, Seattle patients were then followed longitudinally. This record comes from a study of blood T cell repertoires in COVID-19. Original methodology: Scientists estimated how many nucleated cells there were by amplifying reference gene primers. Clones were sequenced by immunoSEQ multiplex PCR, and TCRdb holds only the in-frame ones, with some missing. The V and J calls and the clone size are those of that table, but D and trimming were determined from the DNA. The repertoire consists of more than 55,000 clones, with 75% to 90% occurring once and the leading ten covering approximately 20%. From germline, CDR1 is SGHRS and CDR2 YFSETQ. This CDR3 is built from 16 residues. Trimming took 0 bases from V and 4 from J, leaving 11 bases between them.

The sequenced sample consisted of peripheral blood. This rearrangement joins TRBV5-1 to TRBJ1-6; D call uncertain. This TCR derives from a woman aged 55 to 70 with COVID-19, enrolled during active disease. As DNA, the CDR3 is TGCGCCAGCAGCTTGGGGGGAGAGAGATATAATTCACCCCTCCACTTT. Translated: CASSLGGERYNSPLHF. Variable domain in full (rest from reference TRBV5-1 and TRBJ1-6): KAGVTQTPRYLIKTRGQQVTLSCSPISGHRSVSWYQQTPGQGLQFLFEYFSETQRNKGNFPGRFSGRQFSNSRSEMNVSTLELGDSALYLCASSLGGERYNSPLHFGNGTRLTVT.